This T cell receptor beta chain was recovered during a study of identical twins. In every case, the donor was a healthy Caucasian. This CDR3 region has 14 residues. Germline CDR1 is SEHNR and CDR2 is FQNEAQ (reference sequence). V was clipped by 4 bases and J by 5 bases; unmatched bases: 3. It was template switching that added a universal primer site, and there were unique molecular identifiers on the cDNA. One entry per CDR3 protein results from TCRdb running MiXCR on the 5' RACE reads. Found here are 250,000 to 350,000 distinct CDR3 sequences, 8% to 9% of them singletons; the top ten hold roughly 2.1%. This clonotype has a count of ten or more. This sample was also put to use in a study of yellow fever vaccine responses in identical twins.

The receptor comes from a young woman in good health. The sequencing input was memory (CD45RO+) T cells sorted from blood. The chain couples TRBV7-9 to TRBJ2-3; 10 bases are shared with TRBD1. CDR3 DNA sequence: TGTGCCAGCAGCTCTGGACAGGGGGGAGATACGCAGTATTTT. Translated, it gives CASSSGQGGDTQYF.